A single sample is the source of the 7 T cell receptor beta chains below, sequenced in a study of blood T cell repertoires in COVID-19. Sequenced by immunoSEQ multiplex PCR; TCRdb stores in-frame clones only, minus some. The sample records some 100,000 clones, about 80% being singletons. Sequences were obtained from peripheral blood. The receptors were sampled from a human donor in a cohort sampled during active COVID-19.

V is TRBV5-1 and J is TRBJ2-5, with 7 bases matching TRBD2. Germline CDR1 reads SGHRS; CDR2 reads YFSETQ. Trimming at V came to 0 bases and at J to 4 bases, leaving 3 bases not matched to a gene. CDR3 length: 14 residues. CDR3 coding DNA: TGCGCCAGCAGCTTGGGGGGGACTACAGAGACCCAGTACTTC. Its translation: CASSLGGTTETQYF.

This chain links TRBV2 with TRBJ2-3, with 9 bases identical to TRBD1. Trimming took 6 bases from V and 4 from J; bases not matched to a gene: 8. This CDR3 is 15 amino acids long. Germline lookup yields CDR1 SNHLY and CDR2 FYNNEI. The CDR3, as DNA: TGTGCCAGCAGAGCCGGGACAGGGATCGCAGATACGCAGTATTTT. Its protein is CASRAGTGIADTQYF.

This chain joins TRBV3-1 (or the pseudogene TRBV3-2) and TRBJ1-2, with 10 bases matching TRBD1. Germline lookup yields CDR1 LGHDT and CDR2 YNNKEL (reference sequence). Trimming at V came to 4 bases and at J to 1 base, leaving 6 bases not matched to a gene. There are 16 residues in the CDR3. CDR3 residues: CASSLRRTGGNYGYTF. As DNA, the CDR3 is TGTGCCAGCAGCCTTCGTCGGACAGGGGGTAACTATGGCTACACCTTC.

V is TRBV12-3 or TRBV12-4 and J is TRBJ1-1, with TRBD1 matching over 7 bases. The J segment lost 6 bases and the V segment lost 6 bases, leaving 7 bases of the junction unmatched. This CDR3 is built from 13 residues. The CDR3 bases are TGTGCCAGCAGCCGTGACAGGGTGGCTGAAGCTTTCTTT. Protein product: CASSRDRVAEAFF.

V gene TRBV4-1 combines with J gene TRBJ2-7; 10 bases match TRBD2. This CDR3 comprises 18 residues. CDR1 and CDR2 (germline): MGHRA, YSYEKL. The J segment lost 0 bases and the V segment lost 0 bases, leaving 8 bases of the junction unmatched. The CDR3 DNA follows: TGCGCCAGCAGCCAAGATAGGCTAGCGGGGGTTTTCTCCTACGAGCAGTACTTC. This codes for CASSQDRLAGVFSYEQYF.

The rearrangement uses TRBV10-2 and TRBJ2-1, with 9 bases that match TRBD2. The germline V gene encodes CDR1 WSHSY and CDR2 SAAADI. This CDR3 region has 16 residues. Trimming cost V 6 bases and J 0 bases; bases outside gene matches: 6. The CDR3 coding sequence is TGCGCCAGCAGCTCTAGCGGGACTCGCTCCTACAATGAGCAGTTCTTC. Translation: CASSSSGTRSYNEQFF.

This clone was observed once. This chain connects TRBV6-1 to TRBJ2-1; the match to TRBD2 covers 13 bases. Trimming at V came to 6 bases and at J to 8 bases, leaving 7 bases not matched to a gene. There are 15 residues in the CDR3. In germline, CDR1 is MNHNS, CDR2 SASEGT. In DNA, the CDR3 is TGTGCCAGCAGGCGGACTAGCGGGGGTAGAGATGAGCAGTTCTTC. It yields the protein CASRRTSGGRDEQFF.